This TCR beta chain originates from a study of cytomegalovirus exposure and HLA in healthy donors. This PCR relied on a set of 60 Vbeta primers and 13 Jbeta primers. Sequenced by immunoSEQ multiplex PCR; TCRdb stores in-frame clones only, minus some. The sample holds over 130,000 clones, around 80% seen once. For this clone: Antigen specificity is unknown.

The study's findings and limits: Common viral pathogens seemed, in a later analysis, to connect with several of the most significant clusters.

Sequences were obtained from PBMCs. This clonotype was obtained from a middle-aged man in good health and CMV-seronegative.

The CDR3 nucleotides are TGTGCCATGACAGGGTCGATGAACACTGAAGCTTTCTTT. This sequence encodes CAMTGSMNTEAFF. J is TRBJ1-1 and V is TRBV10-3; 7 bases map to TRBD1. Per the germline V gene, CDR1 is ENHRY and CDR2 is SYGVKD. The ends lost 9 bases at V and 0 bases at J; junction bases unmatched: 4. CDR3 size: 13 residues.